This T cell receptor (beta chain) was captured by sequencing in a study of T-cell reconstitution after alpha-beta-depleted transplantation in children. This clonotype was picked up many times. For TCRbeta, the library was prepared with unique molecular identifiers. TCRdb itself ran the PCR reads through MiXCR, one entry per CDR3 protein. The repertoire holds roughly 120,000 distinct CDR3 sequences, with 9% to 12% as singletons. CDR1 is SGHVS, CDR2 FNYEAQ, per germline. The length of the CDR3 is 17 residues. V was pared by 3 bases and J by 9 bases, with 17 bases of the junction left unmatched. The chain is built from TRBV7-6 and TRBJ2-1, with 7 bases that match TRBD1. This clonotype was sampled from a boy under 10 years old with acute lymphoblastic leukemia, due to receive a stem cell transplant. Material: PBMCs, obtained before TCRalphabeta/CD19-depleted stem cell transplant. CDR3: CASSFRVGGHLYGEQFF. CDR3 bases: TGTGCCAGCAGCTTTCGGGTAGGGGGCCATTTGTATGGTGAGCAGTTCTTC.